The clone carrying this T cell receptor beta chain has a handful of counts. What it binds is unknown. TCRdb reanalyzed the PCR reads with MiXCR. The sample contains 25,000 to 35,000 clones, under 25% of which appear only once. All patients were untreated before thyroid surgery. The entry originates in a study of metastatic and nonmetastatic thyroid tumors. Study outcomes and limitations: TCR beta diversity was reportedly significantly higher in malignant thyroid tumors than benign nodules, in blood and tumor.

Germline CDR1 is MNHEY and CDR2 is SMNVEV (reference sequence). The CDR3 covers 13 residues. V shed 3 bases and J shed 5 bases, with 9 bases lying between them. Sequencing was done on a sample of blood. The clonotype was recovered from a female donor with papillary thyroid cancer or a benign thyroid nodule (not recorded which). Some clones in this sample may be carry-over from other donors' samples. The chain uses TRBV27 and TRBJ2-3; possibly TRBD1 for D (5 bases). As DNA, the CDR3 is TGTGCCAGCAGTTTCCAGGGATTAGATACGCAGTATTTT. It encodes CASSFQGLDTQYF.